Listed here are 12 T cell receptor beta chains from one sample, sequenced in a study of T cell changes during pregnancy in multiple sclerosis. This table comes from immunoSEQ multiplex PCR, and its TCRdb copy is limited to in-frame clones, with some not included. This sample has about 80,000 clones, with 90% to 95% found just once. Sequences were derived from peripheral blood, sampled before pregnancy. The receptor set was obtained from a female donor with multiple sclerosis, enrolled in a pregnancy study.

The chain combines TRBV15 with TRBJ2-3; maybe TRBD2 (5 bases). V was pared by 3 bases and J by 6 bases, with 16 bases between. Germline V gene data show CDR1 as LNHNV and CDR2 as YYDKDF (reference sequence). The CDR3 consists of 15 residues. This CDR3 is CATSSATGWRDTQYF. The CDR3 DNA sequence: TGTGCCACCAGCAGCGCGACGGGATGGCGTGATACGCAGTATTTT.

The V call is TRBV4-2, the J call TRBJ2-1, with D possibly TRBD1 on 5 matching bases. Germline-derived CDR1 and CDR2 are LGHNA and YNFKEQ. V lost 0 bases, J lost 0 bases, and 12 bases lay in between. The CDR3 sequence is 17 residues long. The CDR3 sequence is CASSQEGKGRSYNEQFF. CDR3 DNA sequence: TGTGCCAGCAGCCAAGAAGGGAAGGGGCGCTCCTACAATGAGCAGTTCTTC.

V and J are TRBV18 and TRBJ2-1, with TRBD2 matching over 9 bases. V lost 0 bases and J lost 5; bases outside the gene matches: 5. This CDR3 region has 16 residues. Germline CDR1 and CDR2: KGHSH and LQKENI. Here the CDR3 reads CASSPPLAGRNNEQFF. Here the CDR3 DNA reads TGTGCCAGCTCACCACCTCTAGCGGGAAGGAACAATGAGCAGTTCTTC.

This chain uses TRBV4-2 with TRBJ2-1; TRBD2 might be the D (5 bases). CDR1 and CDR2 from the germline V gene are LGHNA and YNFKEQ. V lost 3 bases to trimming and J lost 8 bases, with 11 bases between them. The CDR3 totals 13 residues. The CDR3 DNA is TGTGCCAGCAGCCATCCCGAGGGCGATGAGCAGTTCTTC. Encoded protein: CASSHPEGDEQFF.

The chain combines TRBV29-1 with TRBJ2-1, with TRBD2 matching over 8 bases. CDR1 SQVTM and CDR2 ANQGSEA come from the germline V gene. The CDR3 extends over 21 amino acids. V shed 6 bases, J shed 1 base, and the junction held 26 bases outside the gene matches. CDR3 in amino acids: CSVNFASAAWTAGGSYNEQFF. CDR3 nucleotide sequence: TGCAGCGTCAACTTCGCGTCGGCAGCCTGGACGGCGGGAGGTTCCTACAATGAGCAGTTCTTC.

This sequence joins TRBV2 and TRBJ2-3; D is ambiguous. This CDR3 is 11 amino acids long. Trimming cost V 6 bases and J 7 bases, with 8 bases left between them. Germline CDR1 reads SNHLY; CDR2 reads FYNNEI. The CDR3 region is CASRVSYTQYF. The DNA for the CDR3 is TGTGCCAGCAGGGTCAGTTATACGCAGTATTTT.

As DNA, the CDR3 is TGTGCCAGCAGGAGGACAGGGTTTTTAGAGACCCAGTACTTC. Its translation is CASRRTGFLETQYF. This chain uses TRBV27 with TRBJ2-5; 8 bases fit TRBD1. J gave up 4 bases and V 6 bases, and 7 bases lay outside the gene matches. CDR1 is MNHEY and CDR2 is SMNVEV in the germline V gene (reference sequence). The CDR3 totals 14 residues.

CDR3 sequence (DNA): TGTGCCAGCAGCGGGACTAGCGGGGCCCTGAAGACCCAGTACTTC. Protein: CASSGTSGALKTQYF. The rearrangement joins TRBV9 to TRBJ2-5; 12 bases are shared with TRBD2. V dropped 3 bases and J dropped 6; count of bases not matched to a gene: 6. Germline CDR1 is SGDLS and CDR2 is YYNGEE. CDR3 length: 15 residues.

This chain links TRBV27 with TRBJ2-7, with D possibly matching TRBD2 (6 bases). Trimming pared 2 bases from V and 2 bases from J, leaving 10 bases between. This CDR3 comprises 14 residues. The germline V gene encodes CDR1 MNHEY and CDR2 SMNVEV (reference sequence). CDR3 DNA: TGTGCCAGCAGTTTAGGAGGGGCGACCTACGAGCAGTACTTC. This translates into CASSLGGATYEQYF.

V usage is TRBV6-5 and J usage is TRBJ2-7, with 8 bases lining up with TRBD2. The junction had 4 bases not matched to a gene; V was cut back by 0 bases and J by 0 bases. The germline V gene has CDR1 MNHEY and CDR2 SVGAGI. The CDR3 length is 16 residues. DNA for the CDR3: TGTGCCAGCAGTTACTCGGGACTAGATCCCTCCTACGAGCAGTACTTC. It specifies CASSYSGLDPSYEQYF.

This clone is a singleton in its sample. The chain links TRBV7-8 to TRBJ2-4; tentatively, D is TRBD2 (6 bases). The ends were cut back, 2 bases at V and 7 bases at J, with 9 bases in the middle. Germline-derived CDR1 and CDR2 are SGHVS and FQNEAQ. The CDR3 runs to 13 residues. As DNA, the CDR3 is TGTGCCAGCAGCTTACCCGGAGGGAACATTCAGTACTTC. It codes for CASSLPGGNIQYF.

The gene calls are TRBV29-1 and TRBJ2-7; 9 positions match TRBD1. Germline CDR1 SQVTM, CDR2 ANQGSEA. V shed 6 bases and J 2 bases; nucleotides not matched to a gene: 5. The CDR3 contains 13 residues. CDR3 protein: CSVTGTGTYEQYF. In nucleotides, the CDR3 is TGCAGCGTAACCGGGACAGGGACCTACGAGCAGTACTTC.